These 24 T cell receptor beta chains were all obtained from the same sample, sequenced in a study of T cell responses to AZD1222 COVID-19 vaccine. Here immunoSEQ multiplex PCR was the method, and the copy in TCRdb shows in-frame clones only, minus some. The sample contains 100,000 to 150,000 clones, more than 70% of which appear only once. The material was peripheral blood, obtained on day 0 of AZD1222 vaccination. These receptors originate from an adult in good health.

Here the CDR3 reads CATSSRYGYTF. The DNA for the CDR3 is TGTGCCACCAGTTCCCGATATGGCTACACCTTC. The chain uses TRBV24-1 and TRBJ1-2; D remains unclear. Trimming took 6 bases from V and 5 from J, leaving 6 bases between them. Germline lookup yields CDR1 KGHDR and CDR2 SFDVKD. The CDR3 extends over 11 amino acids.

The genes are TRBV11-2 and TRBJ2-7, with TRBD2 matching 12 bases. The ends lost 3 bases at V and 10 bases at J; junction bases unmatched: 13. CDR3 size: 16 residues. In germline, CDR1 is SGHAT, CDR2 FQNNGV. CDR3 nucleotide sequence: TGTGCCAGCAGCTTTTTCCAGGGGCTAGCGGGGGGGATACAGTACTTC. It is translated as CASSFFQGLAGGIQYF.

This clone occurred once. The chain has TRBV25-1 and TRBJ2-1; 11 bases are a match to TRBD1. The germline V gene has CDR1 MGHDK and CDR2 SYGVNS. The CDR3 is 13 amino acids. The V and J ends lost 6 bases and 8 bases, in that order; junction bases with no gene match: 3. In DNA form, the CDR3 reads TGTGCCAGCAGGGGGACAGGGGGTGATGAGCAGTTCTTC. It specifies CASRGTGGDEQFF.

The rearrangement joins TRBV6-1 to TRBJ2-3; D unresolved. Per the germline V gene, CDR1 is MNHNS and CDR2 is SASEGT. V lost 3 bases and J 6 bases, leaving 4 bases between the germline ends. The CDR3 sequence is 11 residues long. The CDR3 here is CASSEWDTQYF. CDR3 coding DNA: TGTGCCAGCAGTGAGTGGGATACGCAGTATTTT.

This clone was picked up one time. V usage is TRBV14 and J usage is TRBJ1-1; 8 bases are a match to TRBD1. The CDR3 contains 17 residues. Trimming cost V 3 bases and J 0 bases; bases outside gene matches: 9. The germline V gene encodes CDR1 SGHDN and CDR2 FVKESK. CDR3 sequence (DNA): TGTGCCAGCAGCCAGTGGATGCGGACAGGGATGAACACTGAAGCTTTCTTT. Translated: CASSQWMRTGMNTEAFF.

The chain is built from TRBV24-1 and TRBJ2-1, with D possibly being TRBD2 (6 bases). The germline CDR1 and CDR2 sequences are KGHDR and SFDVKD. V lost 2 bases and J lost 3, with 13 bases in between. The CDR3 extends over 16 amino acids. For the CDR3, the DNA is TGTGCCACCAGTGATTCAACGCGCGGGGTCTACAATGAGCAGTTCTTC. Translating gives CATSDSTRGVYNEQFF.

This clone was seen more than once but under ten times. The chain couples TRBV7-2 to TRBJ1-4; maybe TRBD1 (6 bases). This CDR3 is 15 amino acids long. V lost 3 bases and J 7 bases, leaving 15 bases between the germline ends. From germline, CDR1 is SGHTA and CDR2 FQGNSA. The CDR3 region has the DNA TGTGCCAGCAGCTTCTCCCAGGGGCCGGTTGAAAAACTGTTTTTT. Encoded protein: CASSFSQGPVEKLFF. Looking up the rest from reference TRBV7-2 and TRBJ1-4 gives the full variable domain: GAGVSQSPSNKVTEKGKDVELRCDPISGHTALYWYRQSLGQGLEFLIYFQGNSAPDKSGLPSDRFSAERTGGSVSTLTIQRTQQEDSAVYLCASSFSQGPVEKLFFGSGTQLSVL.

This clone was seen once. CDR3 sequence: CSVGGDRVDTGELFF. In DNA form, the CDR3 reads TGCAGCGTTGGTGGGGACAGGGTTGACACCGGGGAGCTGTTTTTT. The genes are TRBV29-1 and TRBJ2-2; 9 nucleotides line up with TRBD1. V dropped 4 bases and J dropped 3; count of bases not matched to a gene: 6. Per the germline V gene, CDR1 is SQVTM and CDR2 is ANQGSEA. This CDR3 comprises 15 residues.

The chain recombines TRBV7-3 with TRBJ2-2; 9 bases line up with TRBD1. Germline V gene data show CDR1 as SGHTA and CDR2 as FQGTGA. This CDR3 contains 15 residues. V shed 5 bases and J 7 bases; nucleotides not matched to a gene: 8. The CDR3 nucleotides read TGTGCCAGCAGCACCGGGACAGGGACCTACGGGGAGCTGTTTTTT. Translated, it gives CASSTGTGTYGELFF.

The rearrangement links TRBV4-3 to TRBJ1-3; the D is unclear. There are 16 residues in the CDR3. From germline, CDR1 is LGHNA and CDR2 YSLEER. The ends were cut back, 0 bases at V and 1 base at J, with 10 bases in the middle. CDR3 in amino acids: CASSQEAGSSGNTIYF. CDR3 bases: TGCGCCAGCAGCCAAGAGGCTGGATCTTCTGGAAACACCATATATTTT.

The genes are TRBV11-3 and TRBJ2-2; D gene ambiguous. Germline V gene sequence: CDR1 SGHNT, CDR2 YENEEA. The germline V and J ends were trimmed by 3 bases and 3 bases, with 11 bases remaining between them. The CDR3 consists of 15 residues. CDR3 loop: CASSFGLGDTGELFF. In DNA form, the CDR3 reads TGTGCCAGCAGCTTTGGCCTAGGAGACACCGGGGAGCTGTTTTTT.

The chain carries TRBV7-3 and TRBJ2-7; D possibly matches TRBD1 or TRBD2 (6 bases each). V dropped 7 bases and J dropped 3 bases, with 10 bases sitting between them. CDR1 is SGHTA, CDR2 FQGTGA, per germline. This CDR3 has 12 amino acids. Here the CDR3 DNA reads TGTGCCAGCAAGGGGGGTAGCTACGAGCAGTACTTC. It yields the protein CASKGGSYEQYF. Full variable domain (missing parts from reference TRBV7-3 and TRBJ2-7): GAGVSQTPSNKVTEKGKYVELRCDPISGHTALYWYRQSLGQGPEFLIYFQGTGAADDSGLPNDRFFAVRPEGSVSTLKIQRTERGDSAVYLCASKGGSYEQYFGPGTRLTVT.

The chain has TRBV27 and TRBJ1-6; 9 nucleotides line up with TRBD1. Trimming at V came to 8 bases and at J to 7 bases, leaving 3 bases not matched to a gene. The CDR3 consists of 13 residues. Germline loops: CDR1 MNHEY, CDR2 SMNVEV (reference sequence). The CDR3 DNA is TGTGCCAGCCGGGACAGGGTCAATTCACCCCTCCACTTT. Its protein product is CASRDRVNSPLHF.

This clone was detected only once. The chain uses TRBV27 and TRBJ2-7; D is perhaps TRBD2 (5 bases). Germline lookup yields CDR1 MNHEY and CDR2 SMNVEV (reference sequence). The CDR3 loop spans 14 amino acids. The germline V and J ends were trimmed by 9 bases and 4 bases, with 19 bases remaining between them. The CDR3 DNA follows: TGTGCCAGTAGGCGCCCGGGGAGAAATTACGAGCAGTACTTC. It encodes CASRRPGRNYEQYF.

The gene calls are TRBV4-1 and TRBJ1-1, with D tentatively TRBD1 (5 bases). The CDR3 covers 16 residues. With 1 base removed from V and 12 bases from J, the gap between germline ends came to 24 bases. Per the germline V gene, CDR1 is MGHRA and CDR2 is YSYEKL. The CDR3 protein is CASSQAPARGPQRPFF. CDR3 nucleotide sequence: TGCGCCAGCAGCCAAGCCCCGGCAAGGGGCCCACAAAGACCTTTCTTT.

The gene calls are TRBV7-3 and TRBJ2-7, with D perhaps given as TRBD1 or TRBD2 (5 bases each). V lost 2 bases and J lost 6, with 20 bases in between. Germline lookup yields CDR1 SGHTA and CDR2 FQGTGA. CDR3 size: 16 residues. As DNA, the CDR3 is TGTGCCAGCAGCTTAGGGTATGGCGGACCTGGGGGCGAGCAGTACTTC. As protein: CASSLGYGGPGGEQYF.

The CDR3 sequence: CASNPTVGDTEAFF. CDR3 nucleotide sequence: TGCGCCAGCAATCCGACGGTGGGGGACACTGAAGCTTTCTTT. V gene TRBV10-1 combines with J gene TRBJ1-1, with D perhaps matching TRBD1 (5 bases). The CDR3 runs to 14 residues. Per the germline V gene, CDR1 is WNHNN and CDR2 is SYGVQD (reference sequence). The V gene lost 7 bases and the J gene lost 3 bases, with 15 bases spanning the gap.

V gene TRBV7-8 combines with J gene TRBJ1-2; 8 bases agree with TRBD1. CDR1 and CDR2 from the germline V gene are SGHVS and FQNEAQ. This CDR3 comprises 15 residues. J was trimmed by 2 bases and V by 7 bases; bases with no gene match: 9. CDR3 amino acids: CASTSRGQGNYGYTF. In nucleotides, the CDR3 is TGTGCCAGCACCTCCAGGGGGCAGGGGAACTATGGCTACACCTTC. Full variable domain (outside the CDR3, taken from reference TRBV7-8 and TRBJ1-2): GAGVSQSPRYKVAKRGQDVALRCDPISGHVSLFWYQQALGQGPEFLTYFQNEAQLDKSGLPSDRFFAERPEGSVSTLKIQRTQQEDSAVYLCASTSRGQGNYGYTFGSGTRLTVV.

This chain links TRBV7-2 with TRBJ2-2; 8 bases align to TRBD1. Germline V gene data show CDR1 as SGHTA and CDR2 as FQGNSA. The V gene end was trimmed by 4 bases and the J gene end by 5 bases; junction bases not matched to a gene: 9. The CDR3 runs to 16 residues. CDR3 residues: CASSSRQGIVTGELFF. DNA of the CDR3: TGTGCCAGCAGCTCCCGACAGGGGATAGTGACCGGGGAGCTGTTTTTT.

The genes are TRBV3-1 (or the pseudogene TRBV3-2) and TRBJ1-3; D is undetermined. Trimming removed 4 bases at V and 0 bases at J, with 10 bases between. CDR3 length equals 15 residues. CDR1 LGHDT and CDR2 YNNKEL come from the germline V gene (reference sequence). The CDR3 protein is CASSLGSNSGNTIYF. DNA of the CDR3: TGTGCCAGCAGCCTTGGATCCAACTCTGGAAACACCATATATTTT.

The V gene is TRBV24-1, the J gene TRBJ2-7, with D unresolved. This CDR3 comprises 14 residues. Trimming removed 2 bases at V and 5 bases at J, with 12 bases between. Per the germline V gene, CDR1 is KGHDR and CDR2 is SFDVKD. CDR3 sequence (DNA): TGTGCCACCAGTGATTGGTTAGGGTACCACGAGCAGTACTTC. Translating it yields CATSDWLGYHEQYF.

As regards this clone: One end of the junction fails to match germline, which may point to a read error. The sample holds other DNA sequences that translate to the same CDR3. The chain has TRBV30 and TRBJ1-1; D perhaps matches TRBD1 (5 bases). Germline V lookup: CDR1 GTSNPN, CDR2 SVGIG (reference sequence). The CDR3 is 12 residues long. The CDR3, as DNA: TGCGCCGGGCGCGGGGGGGGGACTGAAGCTTTCTTT. It encodes CAGRGGGTEAFF. Drawing the rest from reference TRBV30 and TRBJ1-1, the complete variable domain is SQTIHQWPATLVQPVGSPLSLECTVEGTSNPNLYWYRQAAGRGLQLLFYSVGIGQISSEVPQNLSASRPQDRQFILSSKKLLLSDSGFYLCAGRGGGTEAFFGQGTRLTVV.

CDR3 residues: CASSPGSTGELFF. For the CDR3, the DNA is TGTGCCAGCTCACCAGGTTCCACCGGGGAGCTGTTTTTT. The chain combines TRBV18 with TRBJ2-2, with D unclear. Trimming took off 2 bases at V and 4 bases at J, with 5 bases between the two ends. This CDR3 is built from 13 residues. The germline CDR1 and CDR2 sequences are KGHSH and LQKENI.

The rearrangement uses TRBV11-3 and TRBJ2-1; TRBD2 aligns across 11 bases. This CDR3 contains 15 residues. Per germline, CDR1 SGHNT and CDR2 YENEEA. Trimming at V came to 5 bases and at J to 7 bases, leaving 7 bases not matched to a gene. The chain's CDR3 is CASSRTSGPLNEQFF. The CDR3 nucleotides are TGTGCCAGCAGCCGGACTAGCGGGCCTTTAAATGAGCAGTTCTTC.